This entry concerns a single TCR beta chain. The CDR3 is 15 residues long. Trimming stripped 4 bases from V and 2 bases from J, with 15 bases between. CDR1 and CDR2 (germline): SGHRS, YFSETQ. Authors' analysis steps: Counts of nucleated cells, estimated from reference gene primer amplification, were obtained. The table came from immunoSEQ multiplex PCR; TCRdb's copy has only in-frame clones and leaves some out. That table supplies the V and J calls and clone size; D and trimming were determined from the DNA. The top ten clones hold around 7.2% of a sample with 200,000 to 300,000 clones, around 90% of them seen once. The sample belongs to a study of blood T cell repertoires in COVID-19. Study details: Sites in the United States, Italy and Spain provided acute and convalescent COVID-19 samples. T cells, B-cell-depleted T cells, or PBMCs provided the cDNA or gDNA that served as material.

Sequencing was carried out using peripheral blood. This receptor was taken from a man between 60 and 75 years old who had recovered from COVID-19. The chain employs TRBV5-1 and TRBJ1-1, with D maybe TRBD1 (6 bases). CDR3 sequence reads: CASSRNGGANTEAFF. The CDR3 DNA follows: TGCGCCAGCAGCCGAAATGGGGGGGCAAACACTGAAGCTTTCTTT. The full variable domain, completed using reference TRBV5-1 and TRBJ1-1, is KAGVTQTPRYLIKTRGQQVTLSCSPISGHRSVSWYQQTPGQGLQFLFEYFSETQRNKGNFPGRFSGRQFSNSRSEMNVSTLELGDSALYLCASSRNGGANTEAFFGQGTRLTVV.